The sample holds many counts of the clone carrying this T cell receptor (beta chain). This sample is drawn from a study of regulatory T cells in long-lasting Graves disease. Trimming removed 2 bases from V and 0 bases from J, with 10 bases in between. Germline V gives CDR1 MNHNS, CDR2 SASEGT. The CDR3 is made up of 15 amino acids. Time point denoted: newly diagnosed GD, antithyroid drugs for less than 3 months. Generation of the TCR library employed RNA extracted from PBMCs. Library construction for TCR beta used iRepertoire HTBI primers and Arm-PCR of CDR3 regions. One entry per CDR3 protein, called by TCRdb with MiXCR from the multiplex PCR reads. This table has hundreds of thousands of distinct CDR3 sequences, roughly a sixth appearing once. The same data also went into a second study, on T cells in Graves' hyperthyroidism and ophthalmopathy.

J is TRBJ1-2 and V is TRBV6-1, with a possible D match to TRBD1 (5 bases). Sequencing was performed on peripheral blood mononuclear cells (PBMCs), taken at new diagnosis, from a patient treated with antithyroid drugs. This sequence was found in a man aged 35 to 55 with Graves disease. CDR3 residues: CASSELGVPNYGYTF. DNA for the CDR3: TGTGCCAGCAGTGAATTGGGGGTACCTAACTATGGCTACACCTTC.